The clone carrying this TCR beta chain was detected only once. The sample comes from a study of sequential checkpoint blockade in melanoma. Sample treatment: randomized to nivolumab then ipilimumab (arm A) or the reverse (arm B). PBMC sorting kept live CD3+CD8+ cells without CD19 or CD56. Unmatched junction bases numbered 8, after V lost 5 bases and J lost 5 bases. Germline V CDR1 and CDR2: MDHEN, SYDVKM. This CDR3 comprises 15 residues. Sequenced by immunoSEQ multiplex PCR; TCRdb stores in-frame clones only, minus some. This sample has more than 25,000 clones, with about 88% found just once. The receptor comes from a human donor with melanoma. This specimen was CD8+ T cells sorted from blood (inferred from file names), taken from a patient given nivolumab and ipilimumab in sequence. The gene calls are TRBV28 and TRBJ2-7; 11 nucleotides align to TRBD1. DNA of the CDR3: TGTGCCAGCAGTCTACCCGGGACAGGGGGGGACGAGCAGTACTTC. It encodes CASSLPGTGGDEQYF.